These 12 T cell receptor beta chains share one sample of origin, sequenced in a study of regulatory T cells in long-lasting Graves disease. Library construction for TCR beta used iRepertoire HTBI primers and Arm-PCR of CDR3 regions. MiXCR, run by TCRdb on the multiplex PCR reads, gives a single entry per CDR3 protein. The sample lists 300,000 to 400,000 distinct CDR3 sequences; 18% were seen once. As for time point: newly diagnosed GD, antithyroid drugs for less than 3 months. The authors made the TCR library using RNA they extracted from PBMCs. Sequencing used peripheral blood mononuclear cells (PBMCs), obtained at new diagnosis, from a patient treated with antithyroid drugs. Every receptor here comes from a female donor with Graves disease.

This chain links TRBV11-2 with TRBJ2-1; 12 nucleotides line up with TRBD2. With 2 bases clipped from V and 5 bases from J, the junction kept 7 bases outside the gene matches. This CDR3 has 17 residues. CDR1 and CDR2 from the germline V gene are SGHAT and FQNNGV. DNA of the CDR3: TGTGCCAGCAGCTTACATGGGACTAGCGGGCCCCACAATGAGCAGTTCTTC. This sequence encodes CASSLHGTSGPHNEQFF.

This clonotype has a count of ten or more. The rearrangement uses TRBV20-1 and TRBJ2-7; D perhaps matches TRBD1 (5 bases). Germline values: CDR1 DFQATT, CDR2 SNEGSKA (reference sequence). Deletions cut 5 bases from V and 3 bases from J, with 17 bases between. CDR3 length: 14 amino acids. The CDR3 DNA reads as TGCAGTGCTGGAAGCCTCAGGGATTTCTACGAGCAGTACTTC. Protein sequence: CSAGSLRDFYEQYF.

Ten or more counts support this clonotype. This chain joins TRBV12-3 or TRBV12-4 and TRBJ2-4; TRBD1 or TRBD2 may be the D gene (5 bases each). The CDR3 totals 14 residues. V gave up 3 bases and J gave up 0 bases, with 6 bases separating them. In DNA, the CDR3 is TGTGCCAGCAGTTTTGGGGGAGCCAAAAACATTCAGTACTTC. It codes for CASSFGGAKNIQYF.

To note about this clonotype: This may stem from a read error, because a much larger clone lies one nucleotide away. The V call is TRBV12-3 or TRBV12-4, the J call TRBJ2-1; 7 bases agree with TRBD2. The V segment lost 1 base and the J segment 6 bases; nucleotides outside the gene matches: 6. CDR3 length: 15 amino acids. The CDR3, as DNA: TGTGCCAGCAGTTTAGTACGGGGGGTCAGCAATGAGCAGTTCTTC. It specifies CASSLVRGVSNEQFF.

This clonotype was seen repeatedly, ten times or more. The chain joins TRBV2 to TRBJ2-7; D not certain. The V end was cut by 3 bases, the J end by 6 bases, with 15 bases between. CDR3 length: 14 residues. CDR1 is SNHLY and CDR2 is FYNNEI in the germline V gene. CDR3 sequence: CASSEVASSPEQYF. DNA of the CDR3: TGTGCCAGCAGTGAGGTGGCTAGTAGTCCCGAGCAGTACTTC. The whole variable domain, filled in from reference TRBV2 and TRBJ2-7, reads EPEVTQTPSHQVTQMGQEVILRCVPISNHLYFYWYRQILGQKVEFLVSFYNNEISEKSEIFDDQFSVERPDGSNFTLKIRSTKLEDSAMYFCASSEVASSPEQYFGPGTRLTVT.

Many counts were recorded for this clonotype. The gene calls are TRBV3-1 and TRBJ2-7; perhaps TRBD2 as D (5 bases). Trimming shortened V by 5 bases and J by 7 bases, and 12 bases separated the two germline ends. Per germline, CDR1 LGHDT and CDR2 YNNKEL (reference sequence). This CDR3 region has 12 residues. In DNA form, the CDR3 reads TGTGCCAGCAGCAAAACTAGTCTGGAGCAGTACTTC. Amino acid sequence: CASSKTSLEQYF.

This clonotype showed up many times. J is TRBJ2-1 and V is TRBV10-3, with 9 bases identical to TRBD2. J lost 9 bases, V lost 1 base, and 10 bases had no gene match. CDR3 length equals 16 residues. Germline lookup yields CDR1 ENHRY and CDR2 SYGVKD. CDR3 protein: CAISEWASGTYGEQFF. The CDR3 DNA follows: TGTGCCATCAGTGAGTGGGCTAGCGGGACCTACGGTGAGCAGTTCTTC.

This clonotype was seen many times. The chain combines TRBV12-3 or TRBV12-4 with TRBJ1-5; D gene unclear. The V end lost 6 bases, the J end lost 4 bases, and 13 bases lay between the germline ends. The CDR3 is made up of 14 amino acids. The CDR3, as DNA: TGTGCCAGCAGCCCCAAAGAGGCTAATCAGCCCCAGCATTTT. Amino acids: CASSPKEANQPQHF.

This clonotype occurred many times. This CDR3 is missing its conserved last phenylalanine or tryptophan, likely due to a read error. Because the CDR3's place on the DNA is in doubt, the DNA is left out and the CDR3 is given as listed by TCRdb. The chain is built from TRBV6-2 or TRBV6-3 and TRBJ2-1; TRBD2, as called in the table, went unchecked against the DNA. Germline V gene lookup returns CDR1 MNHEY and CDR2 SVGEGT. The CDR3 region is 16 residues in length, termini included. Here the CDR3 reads CASSRPGLAGDTSFVL.

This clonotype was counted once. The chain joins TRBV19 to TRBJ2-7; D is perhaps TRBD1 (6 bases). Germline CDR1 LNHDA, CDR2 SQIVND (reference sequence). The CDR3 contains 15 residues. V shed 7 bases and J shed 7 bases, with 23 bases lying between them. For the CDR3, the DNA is TGTGCCAGTACAGTCCCCAGGGGTAGGACGAATGAGCAGTACTTC. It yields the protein CASTVPRGRTNEQYF.

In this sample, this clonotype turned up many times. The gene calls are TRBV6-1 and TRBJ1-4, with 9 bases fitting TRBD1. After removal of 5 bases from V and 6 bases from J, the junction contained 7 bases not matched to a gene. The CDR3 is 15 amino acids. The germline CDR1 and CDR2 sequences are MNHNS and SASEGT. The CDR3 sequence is CASSHTGGGHEKLFF. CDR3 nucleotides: TGTGCCAGCAGTCATACAGGGGGCGGACATGAAAAACTGTTTTTT.

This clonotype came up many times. CDR3 sequence reads: CASGETNRDAQYF. CDR3 coding DNA: TGTGCTAGTGGGGAGACAAACAGGGATGCGCAGTATTTT. This rearrangement joins TRBV12-5 to TRBJ2-3; maybe TRBD1 (6 bases). Deletions cut 6 bases from V and 10 bases from J, with 17 bases between. Germline assignment: CDR1 LGHNT and CDR2 FRNRAP. The CDR3 extends over 13 amino acids.